The rows below give T cell receptor beta chains drawn from one sample of a study of T cell responses to AZD1222 COVID-19 vaccine. Assay used: immunoSEQ multiplex PCR; TCRdb lists only in-frame clones, some missing. The sample records about 270,000 clones, around 93% being singletons. The sample was peripheral blood, taken 28 days after the second AZD1222 dose. All receptors derive from an adult who received the AZD1222 COVID-19 vaccine. The CDR3 runs from the conserved cysteine through the conserved F or W. The D gene is left open where the match is weak. Only part of the rows carry a size: once, few, many, or a class if the clone is expanded.

>TRBV7-2|-|TRBJ1-5|-
TGTGCCAGCATGATCGGGACAAGCTATAGCAATCAGCCCCAGCATTTT
CASMIGTSYSNQPQHF
>TRBV4-3|-|TRBJ1-5|-
TGCGCCAGCAGCCAAGATTTTGGCAGGGGTCAGCCCCAGCATTTT
CASSQDFGRGQPQHF
>TRBV4-3|-|TRBJ1-1|-
TGCGCCAGCAGCCAAGACCATGGGACGGAGAACACTGAAGCTTTCTTT
CASSQDHGTENTEAFF
>TRBV6-5|-|TRBJ1-5|TRBD1
TGTGCCAGCAGTCAGACAGGGGGGCAGCCCCAGCATTTT
CASSQTGGQPQHF
>TRBV7-8|-|TRBJ2-7|-
TGTGCCAGCAGCGTCCGGTCGGTGGGGAACTACGAGCAGTACTTC
CASSVRSVGNYEQYF
>TRBV3-1/TRBV3-2|-|TRBJ2-7|-
TGTGCCAGCAGCCAGGGGCAGGACTCCTACGAGCAGTACTTC
CASSQGQDSYEQYF
>TRBV9|-|TRBJ2-2|-
TGTGCCAGTGGCGTCCCCTCCGACACCGGGGAGCTGTTTTTT
CASGVPSDTGELFF
>TRBV5-1|-|TRBJ2-1|TRBD2
TGCGCCAGCACCCTAGGGGCTAGCGGGGTTAGGGAGCAGTTCTTC
CASTLGASGVREQFF
>TRBV27|-|TRBJ2-2|TRBD1
TGTGCCAGCAGTCCGACAGGGCGGAACACCGGGGAGCTGTTTTTT
CASSPTGRNTGELFF
>TRBV10-3|-|TRBJ2-3|TRBD2
TGTGCCATCAGTGAACCTAGCGGGAGGGCCGGGAACACAGATACGCAGTATTTT
CAISEPSGRAGNTDTQYF
>TRBV28|-|TRBJ1-2|-
TGTGCCAGCAGGTTATTTAATGGCTACACCTTC
CASRLFNGYTF
>TRBV24-1|-|TRBJ1-2|-
TGTGCCACCCCGCAACCCCAGACAGATCTCTATGGCTACACCTTC
CATPQPQTDLYGYTF
>TRBV12-3/TRBV12-4|once|TRBJ2-3|-
TGTGCCAGCAGGATCACTACAGATACGCAGTATTTT
CASRITTDTQYF
>TRBV5-4|-|TRBJ2-3|TRBD2
TGTGCCAGCACCCTACTAGCGGGAGTTACAGATACGCAGTATTTT
CASTLLAGVTDTQYF
>TRBV7-9|-|TRBJ2-5|TRBD2
TGTGCCAGCAGCTTAGGACTAGCCGGGGAGACCCAGTACTTC
CASSLGLAGETQYF
>TRBV7-3|-|TRBJ2-1|-
TGTGCCAGCAGCTTAATGCGGGACAATGAGCAGTTCTTC
CASSLMRDNEQFF
>TRBV4-1|-|TRBJ1-4|TRBD1
TGCGCCAGCAGCCAAGATCGGGGACAGGGGGTTGAAAAACTGTTTTTT
CASSQDRGQGVEKLFF
>TRBV6-5|-|TRBJ2-7|-
TGTGCCAGCAGTAACTACGAGCAGTACTTC
CASSNYEQYF
>TRBV5-1|-|TRBJ2-7|-
TGCGCCAGCAGATTGGTAGGGATCTCCTACGAGCAGTACTTC
CASRLVGISYEQYF
>TRBV6-5|-|TRBJ2-7|-
TGTGCCAGCAGTTACAGACCTACTTACGAGCAGTACTTC
CASSYRPTYEQYF
>TRBV18|-|TRBJ2-3|-
TGTGCCAGCTCACCCCCCGGGGCTCCCCCCCAAGATACGCAGTATTTT
CASSPPGAPPQDTQYF
>TRBV7-3|-|TRBJ1-1|-
TGTGCCAGCAGCTTAGGGGGCGGTGCTGAAGCTTTCTTT
CASSLGGGAEAFF
>TRBV15|-|TRBJ1-2|-
TGTGCCACCAGCAGAGATACCATGGACTATGGCTACACCTTC
CATSRDTMDYGYTF
>TRBV28|-|TRBJ1-6|TRBD1
TGTGCCAGCAGTTTATTCCCAGGGGGGAATTCACCCCTCCACTTT
CASSLFPGGNSPLHF